Presented here are 17 T cell receptor beta chains from one specimen sequenced in a study of blood T cells in healthy people across ages. Primers used in a second PCR of roughly 6 to 11 cycles were a sample-barcoded 5' primer and a J-beta primer mix. MiXCR was run by TCRdb on the 5' RACE reads, yielding one entry per CDR3 protein. The repertoire holds 1.5 million to 2 million distinct CDR3 sequences, roughly 32% seen once, with about 11% in the top ten. The specimen was blood. All receptors derive from a woman aged 25-40 years in good health.

This clonotype was counted ten times or more. V gene TRBV3-1 combines with J gene TRBJ2-5; D remains unclear. V shed 1 base and J shed 6 bases, with 6 bases lying between them. Germline loops: CDR1 LGHDT, CDR2 YNNKEL (reference sequence). The CDR3 length is 12 residues. The CDR3 bases are TGTGCCAGCAGCCAAGTAGGTCAGACCCAGTACTTC. Translation: CASSQVGQTQYF.

This clonotype was seen more than once but under ten times. The chain is built from TRBV29-1 and TRBJ1-6, with unresolved D. The germline V gene encodes CDR1 SQVTM and CDR2 ANQGSEA. Trimming pared 4 bases from V and 6 bases from J, leaving 10 bases between. CDR3 size: 13 residues. In nucleotides, the CDR3 is TGCAGCGTTGCCGTAGAGCGTAATTCACCCCTCCACTTT. It translates to CSVAVERNSPLHF. The full variable domain, in which reference TRBV29-1 and TRBJ1-6 provide the parts outside the CDR3, is SAVISQKPSRDICQRGTSLTIQCQVDSQVTMMFWYRQQPGQSLTLIATANQGSEATYESGFVIDKFPISRPNLTFSTLTVSNMSPEDSSIYLCSVAVERNSPLHFGNGTRLTVT.

The rearrangement joins TRBV3-1 to TRBJ2-7; 8 bases align to TRBD2. TRBJ2-5 matches the DNA end more closely, so the J call is doubtful. In germline, CDR1 is LGHDT, CDR2 YNNKEL (reference sequence). This CDR3 comprises 12 residues. CDR3 region: CASSLTSVTQYF. In DNA form, the CDR3 reads TGTGCCAGCAGCCTGACTAGCGTGACCCAGTACTTC.

This clonotype was recorded at least ten times. The CDR3 reads CSAPELAGVSYEQYF. For the CDR3, the DNA is TGCAGTGCTCCCGAACTAGCGGGGGTTTCCTACGAGCAGTACTTC. V and J are TRBV20-1 and TRBJ2-7, with 11 positions matching TRBD2. The CDR3 loop spans 15 amino acids. Germline lookup yields CDR1 DFQATT and CDR2 SNEGSKA (reference sequence). With 5 bases clipped from V and 1 base from J, the junction kept 7 bases outside the gene matches.

The chain joins TRBV12-3 or TRBV12-4 to TRBJ2-7, with 12 bases lining up with TRBD2. This CDR3 has 16 residues. V shed 4 bases, J shed 2 bases, and the junction held 6 bases outside the gene matches. The CDR3: CASSWATSGGTYEQYF. CDR3 nucleotides: TGTGCCAGCAGTTGGGCGACTAGCGGGGGAACCTACGAGCAGTACTTC.

The sample holds a few counts of this clonotype. This rearrangement joins TRBV20-1 to TRBJ1-1; 8 bases map to TRBD1. This CDR3 has 17 residues. The V gene end was trimmed by 3 bases and the J gene end by 4 bases; junction bases not matched to a gene: 16. Germline CDR1 is DFQATT and CDR2 is SNEGSKA (reference sequence). The CDR3 region is CSARGLGQASLSTEAFF. CDR3 sequence (DNA): TGCAGTGCTAGGGGATTGGGACAGGCCTCGTTGAGCACTGAAGCTTTCTTT.

The chain recombines TRBV30 with TRBJ1-6, with 9 bases identical to TRBD1. Per germline, CDR1 GTSNPN and CDR2 SVGIG (reference sequence). The CDR3 has 12 residues. V gave up 7 bases and J gave up 8 bases; unmatched junction bases: 3. As DNA, the CDR3 is TGTGCCTCGGGACAGGGATATTCACCCCTCCACTTT. As protein: CASGQGYSPLHF.

In this sample, this clonotype turned up many times. The chain links TRBV4-1 to TRBJ2-5, with D unresolved. Germline CDR1 MGHRA, CDR2 YSYEKL. The CDR3 runs 14 residues. The V gene lost 2 bases and the J gene lost 7 bases, with 14 bases spanning the gap. This CDR3 reads CASSQPALKRTQYF. In DNA, the CDR3 is TGCGCCAGCAGCCAACCGGCCCTCAAGAGGACCCAGTACTTC.

This clonotype showed up just a few times. The rearrangement links TRBV28 to TRBJ2-7, with D perhaps TRBD1 (6 bases). CDR3 size: 15 residues. V was shortened by 6 bases and J by 0 bases, with 15 bases between the two germline ends. Germline V gene data show CDR1 as MDHEN and CDR2 as SYDVKM. The CDR3 nucleotides read TGTGCCAGCAGGGAAGACAGGCCCAACTCCTACGAGCAGTACTTC. It translates to CASREDRPNSYEQYF.

This sequence joins TRBV3-1 and TRBJ2-5; D gene unclear. Germline V gene data show CDR1 as LGHDT and CDR2 as YNNKEL (reference sequence). CDR3 size: 15 residues. The V end was cut by 3 bases, the J end by 4 bases, with 15 bases between. CDR3 nucleotides: TGTGCCAGCAGCCACAGACTGGTCCGGAGAGAGACCCAGTACTTC. Translation gives CASSHRLVRRETQYF.

This chain joins TRBV7-2 and TRBJ2-7; D is perhaps TRBD2 (6 bases). The CDR3 consists of 13 residues. CDR1 is SGHTA and CDR2 is FQGNSA in the germline V gene. Trimming left V 11 bases short and J 0 bases short, with 14 bases between. In DNA form, the CDR3 reads TGTGCCGCGGGGCGGCTAAGCTCCTACGAGCAGTACTTC. Its protein product is CAAGRLSSYEQYF. Complete variable domain (other parts from reference TRBV7-2 and TRBJ2-7): GAGVSQSPSNKVTEKGKDVELRCDPISGHTALYWYRQSLGQGLEFLIYFQGNSAPDKSGLPSDRFSAERTGGSVSTLTIQRTQQEDSAVYLCAAGRLSSYEQYFGPGTRLTVT.

For this clonotype: Germline and junction disagree at one end, which may indicate a read error. This rearrangement joins TRBV2 to TRBJ2-3, with D tentatively TRBD2 (7 bases). CDR1 is SNHLY, CDR2 FYNNEI, per germline. The CDR3 covers 16 residues. CDR3: CASSAFEGGGPETQYF. The CDR3 coding sequence is TGTGCCAGTAGTGCTTTTGAAGGGGGGGGGCCCGAAACGCAGTATTTT.

With respect to this clonotype: One base away lies a much larger clone, so this may be a sequencing read error. Written as DNA, the CDR3 is TGCGGCGGGTCTAGCGGGAACGGCTACGAGCAGTACTTC. Protein product: CGGSSGNGYEQYF. This rearrangement joins TRBV29-1 to TRBJ2-7; 9 nucleotides agree with TRBD2. The germline gives CDR1 SQVTM, CDR2 ANQGSEA. CDR3 length: 13 amino acids.

The chain carries TRBV5-1 and TRBJ1-4; D call uncertain. The V end was cut by 4 bases, the J end by 8 bases, with 9 bases between. Germline CDR1 is SGHRS and CDR2 is YFSETQ. CDR3 length equals 12 residues. CDR3 sequence: CASSVLGEKLFF. The DNA for the CDR3 is TGCGCCAGCAGCGTCCTAGGGGAAAAACTGTTTTTT.

The rearrangement links TRBV2 to TRBJ1-2; D is ambiguous. Per germline, CDR1 SNHLY and CDR2 FYNNEI. There are 15 residues in the CDR3. Trimming took 4 bases from V and 4 from J, leaving 16 bases between them. CDR3: CASSALQVTSYGYTF. The DNA of the CDR3 is TGTGCCAGCAGTGCACTGCAGGTGACTAGCTATGGCTACACCTTC.

This chain uses TRBV2 with TRBJ2-3, with TRBD1 as a possible D gene (5 bases). CDR3 length: 13 residues. Trimming removed 7 bases from V and 6 bases from J, with 14 bases in between. Germline lookup yields CDR1 SNHLY and CDR2 FYNNEI. CDR3 residues: CASTPHPGDTQYF. CDR3 coding DNA: TGTGCCAGCACACCCCACCCAGGGGATACGCAGTATTTT.

The chain couples TRBV5-5 to TRBJ1-6; 9 positions match TRBD1. The CDR3 is 17 residues long. Germline CDR1 and CDR2: SGHKS and YYEKEE (reference sequence). V was pared by 3 bases and J by 7 bases, with 11 bases of the junction left unmatched. Here the CDR3 reads CASSWRTGVELNSPLHF. Written as DNA, the CDR3 is TGTGCCAGCAGCTGGCGGACAGGGGTAGAACTGAATTCACCCCTCCACTTT.